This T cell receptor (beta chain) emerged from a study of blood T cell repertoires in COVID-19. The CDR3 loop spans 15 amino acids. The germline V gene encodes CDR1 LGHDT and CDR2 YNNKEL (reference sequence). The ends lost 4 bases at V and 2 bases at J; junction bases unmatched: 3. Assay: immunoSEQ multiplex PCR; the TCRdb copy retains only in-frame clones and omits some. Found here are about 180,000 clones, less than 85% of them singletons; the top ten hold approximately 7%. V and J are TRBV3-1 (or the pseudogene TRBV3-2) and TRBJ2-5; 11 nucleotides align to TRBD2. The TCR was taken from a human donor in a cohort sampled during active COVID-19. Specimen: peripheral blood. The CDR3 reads CASSLGLAAQETQYF. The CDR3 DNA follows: TGTGCCAGCAGCCTGGGACTAGCGGCTCAAGAGACCCAGTACTTC.